This T cell receptor beta chain was recovered during a study of blood T cell repertoires in COVID-19 (dated by TCRdb to about 2020). At the level of the whole study: Samples covering the acute and convalescent phases of COVID-19 were provided by collaborators in the United States, Italy and Spain. The prospective study material was composed of cDNA or gDNA derived from T cells, B-cell-depleted T cells, or PBMCs. Subjects who had been exposed to COVID-19, were actively infected with it, or had recovered from it provided the deeply sampled blood TCRbeta repertoires that made up the dataset. The repertoires were made available in a free public database intended to serve as a resource for research on the immune response to SARS-CoV-2. The samples were drawn from the first 160 participants of the ongoing ImmuneRACE study and from 1,254 subjects provided by 6 global collaborators. Sample metadata almost always included a de-identified subject ID, COVID-19 status, age in years and sex. HLA class I and class II types, where available, came from metadata supplied by the sample provider rather than from assay-based typing. What the research found in general, with its limitations: The amount of clinical and demographic metadata varied by source and participant and was provided uncurated.

TCRbeta CDR3 regions were amplified from genomic DNA by means of the immunoSEQ Assay, a bias-controlled multiplex PCR. The study's own analysis went as follows. Within the assay, amplification of reference gene primers was used to estimate how many nucleated cells each sample contained. To quantify the absolute abundance of each unique TCRbeta CDR3 rearrangement, sequence reads were collapsed and filtered. For each sample, productive Simpson clonality was calculated by taking the square root of Simpson's diversity index across productive rearrangements. TCRdb carries this immuneACCESS record with in-frame sequences only. Its versions omit some clonotypes, under half of them owing to an unresolved V gene in the studies checked, with the rest unexplained. The V and J calls and clone size were taken over from that table, and D and trimming were inferred from the DNA. The sample contains more than 450,000 clones, around 87% of them found a single time. The top ten clones comprise 0.65% to 0.9% of the sample.

In the germline V gene, CDR1 corresponds to SNHLY and CDR2 to FYNNEI. Ends trimmed: V by 6 bases, J by 11 bases; bases unmatched to a gene: 5. The CDR3, cysteine through phenylalanine, is 11 amino acids long. Just CDR3 DNA is preserved here, 33 bases in frame from base 1. About this clone itself: Its binding antigen is unknown. No qualities accompany the bases; no much larger clone lies one base away.

Participants in the prospective study were aged 18 to 89 years, lived in under 30 United States geographic areas, and enrolled through a virtual design. In the prospective study, cohorts were assigned on the basis of participant-reported clinical history obtained from a screening survey and a study questionnaire. For ImmuneRACE Cohort 3, a participant was defined as recovered based on two consecutive negative NP/OP PCR tests, clearance by a healthcare professional, or resolution of symptoms. In the prospective study, whole blood, serum and a nasopharyngeal or oropharyngeal swab were collected from each participant by mobile phlebotomists. Prospective study participants could optionally give additional blood draws and questionnaires over a 2-month period. Before DNA extraction, prospective study blood samples were shipped either frozen or at room temperature.

The sequence links TRBV2 to TRBJ1-1; 8 central bases correspond to TRBD1. The source material was PBMCs or T cells enriched from blood (not recorded which). The sequence derives from a woman between 18 and 30 years old who had recovered from COVID-19. The DNA sequence is as follows: TGTGCCAGCAGACAACAGGGGGACGCTTTCTTT. This translates into CASRQQGDAFF. With all but the CDR3 taken from the reference TRBV2 and TRBJ1-1 genes, the full variable domain is: EPEVTQTPSHQVTQMGQEVILRCVPISNHLYFYWYRQILGQKVEFLVSFYNNEISEKSEIFDDQFSVERPDGSNFTLKIRSTKLEDSAMYFCASRQQGDAFFGQGTRLTVV.